The entry below gives a single T cell receptor beta chain sequence along with its context. Its target is unknown. This specimen comes from a study of beta chain features in type 1 diabetes. Findings and limits, study-wide: The study found that naive, central memory and Treg TCRB repertoires appeared more similar in patients than in healthy donors. For Type 1 diabetes patients, all four CD4+ subsets carried TCRB CDR3s that were moderately but significantly shorter.

Germline V gene sequence: CDR1 LGHNA, CDR2 YNFKEQ. Trimming took 6 bases from V and 9 from J; bases not matched to a gene: 8. This CDR3 contains 14 residues. The sequenced template was cDNA made from the entire isolated RNA. TCRdb's table, derived via immunoSEQ multiplex PCR, lists solely in-frame clones and lacks some. The table includes 240,000 or so clones, around 21% detected once. Sequences were obtained from naive CD4+ T cells from blood. The V and J genes are TRBV4-2 and TRBJ2-1; TRBD2 agrees at 10 bases. This TCR came from a middle-aged woman with type 1 diabetes. The CDR3 here is CASRGLAGVPEQFF. The CDR3 DNA sequence: TGTGCCAGCAGGGGGCTAGCGGGGGTTCCTGAGCAGTTCTTC.